The 8 T cell receptor beta chains below were found in one sample sequenced in a study of blood T cell repertoires in COVID-19. Generated by immunoSEQ multiplex PCR, the TCRdb table keeps only in-frame clones and is missing some. The top ten hold roughly 0.78% of the sample, which has some 450,000 clones, approximately 90% seen once. Sequencing input: peripheral blood. These receptors came from a man between 18 and 35 years old with COVID-19, enrolled during active disease.

This chain links TRBV3-1 (or the pseudogene TRBV3-2) with TRBJ2-3; the D gene is possibly TRBD2 (6 bases). The V end was cut by 3 bases, the J end by 5 bases, with 18 bases between. The CDR3 consists of 16 residues. Germline CDR1 is LGHDT and CDR2 is YNNKEL (reference sequence). Here the CDR3 reads CASSQIPGLSLDTQYF. The CDR3 DNA is TGTGCCAGCAGCCAGATACCGGGACTCTCTTTAGATACGCAGTATTTT.

This clone has a handful of counts. The rearrangement joins TRBV2 to TRBJ1-3; no clear D gene. Germline lookup yields CDR1 SNHLY and CDR2 FYNNEI. Trimming removed 8 bases from V and 0 bases from J, with 14 bases in between. This CDR3 comprises 15 residues. The CDR3 spells CASDLGTSSGNTIYF. The CDR3, as DNA: TGTGCCAGCGATTTGGGCACGAGCTCTGGAAACACCATATATTTT.

The chain recombines TRBV28 with TRBJ1-1; TRBD1 might be the D (5 bases). Trimming pared 5 bases from V and 1 base from J, leaving 14 bases between. The CDR3 loop spans 15 amino acids. Germline V gene data show CDR1 as MDHEN and CDR2 as SYDVKM. DNA of the CDR3: TGTGCCAGCAGTCCCCACAGGCCCGGGAACACTGAAGCTTTCTTT. Its protein is CASSPHRPGNTEAFF.

In the case of this clone: The same CDR3 can be traced to other DNA sequences in this sample. V and J are TRBV6-5 and TRBJ2-2, with TRBD2 identical over 11 bases. Trimming took 4 bases from V and 5 from J; bases not matched to a gene: 0. CDR3 length: 14 residues. Germline V gives CDR1 MNHEY, CDR2 SVGAGI. The CDR3 spells CASSLAGGTGELFF. CDR3 bases: TGTGCCAGCAGTTTAGCGGGAGGGACCGGGGAGCTGTTTTTT.

This chain connects TRBV6-5 to TRBJ1-4, with a tentative D call TRBD1 (5 bases). V lost 6 bases, J lost 2 bases, and 10 bases lay in between. Per germline, CDR1 MNHEY and CDR2 SVGAGI. This CDR3 contains 14 residues. Written as DNA, the CDR3 is TGTGCCAGCAGAGAGGGGAGGACTAATGAAAAACTGTTTTTT. Residues: CASREGRTNEKLFF.

This clone has a single count. The chain recombines TRBV7-9 with TRBJ1-1; 9 nucleotides align to TRBD1. The CDR3 length is 13 residues. Trimming took 5 bases from V and 6 from J; bases not matched to a gene: 4. Germline CDR1 SEHNR, CDR2 FQNEAQ (reference sequence). CDR3 DNA sequence: TGTGCCAGCAGCCAAGGACAGGGGTCTGAAGCTTTCTTT. Amino acids: CASSQGQGSEAFF.

This clone has a handful of counts. The chain links TRBV18 to TRBJ1-5, with 10 bases that match TRBD1. CDR3 length: 16 amino acids. CDR1 KGHSH and CDR2 LQKENI come from the germline V gene. J lost 7 bases, V lost 3 bases, and 9 bases had no gene match. Here the CDR3 reads CASSPQGGTGAQPQHF. The CDR3 coding sequence is TGTGCCAGCTCACCCCAAGGGGGGACAGGGGCACAGCCCCAGCATTTT.

The chain combines TRBV11-2 with TRBJ1-4; the D gene is possibly TRBD1 (6 bases). The CDR3 loop spans 16 amino acids. Germline assignment: CDR1 SGHAT and CDR2 FQNNGV. V lost 1 base and J 7 bases, leaving 16 bases between the germline ends. This chain's CDR3 is CASSLGGQGLVEKLFF. The CDR3 DNA reads TGTGCCAGCAGCTTAGGAGGTCAGGGGCTTGTTGAAAAACTGTTTTTT.